In its sample, the clone carrying this TCR beta chain was seen once. TCRdb's copy holds only in-frame clones and misses some; the assay was immunoSEQ multiplex PCR. The sample holds some 13,000 clones, 70% to 90% seen once. The sample originates from a study of blood T cell repertoires in COVID-19. There are 16 residues in the CDR3. The ends lost 3 bases at V and 7 bases at J; junction bases unmatched: 11. Germline CDR1 is LGHDT and CDR2 is YNNKEL (reference sequence). Sequencing used peripheral blood. This sequence joins TRBV3-1 (or the pseudogene TRBV3-2) and TRBJ2-3, with TRBD2 matching 9 bases. This receptor was identified in an elderly man with acute or convalescent COVID-19. The CDR3 spells CASSHKLAGDMNTQYF. CDR3 coding DNA: TGTGCCAGCAGCCACAAACTAGCGGGTGATATGAATACGCAGTATTTT.